This section outlines one TCR beta chain sequence together with its context. Its cognate antigen is unknown. This entry belongs to a study of cytomegalovirus exposure and HLA in healthy donors. Study conclusions and caveats: Investigators reported 150 to 200 TCR beta chains as tied to cytomegalovirus.

The CDR3 spans 14 residues. The germline gives CDR1 SGHVS, CDR2 FQNEAQ. Trimming at V came to 6 bases and at J to 8 bases, leaving 6 bases not matched to a gene. Only in-frame clones appear in the TCRdb table, and some are missing; sequencing was by immunoSEQ multiplex PCR. The table has around 160,000 clones, more than 80% seen once; the top ten hold about 3%. Sequencing was done on a sample of PBMCs. The chain has TRBV7-8 and TRBJ2-1; 11 nucleotides line up with TRBD2. The source is a woman between 18 and 29 years old in good health and CMV-seropositive. The CDR3 coding sequence is TGTGCCAGCAGAATAGCGGGAGGGATCGATGAGCAGTTCTTC. This codes for CASRIAGGIDEQFF. The variable domain in full, completed from reference TRBV7-8 and TRBJ2-1, reads GAGVSQSPRYKVAKRGQDVALRCDPISGHVSLFWYQQALGQGPEFLTYFQNEAQLDKSGLPSDRFFAERPEGSVSTLKIQRTQQEDSAVYLCASRIAGGIDEQFFGPGTRLTVL.